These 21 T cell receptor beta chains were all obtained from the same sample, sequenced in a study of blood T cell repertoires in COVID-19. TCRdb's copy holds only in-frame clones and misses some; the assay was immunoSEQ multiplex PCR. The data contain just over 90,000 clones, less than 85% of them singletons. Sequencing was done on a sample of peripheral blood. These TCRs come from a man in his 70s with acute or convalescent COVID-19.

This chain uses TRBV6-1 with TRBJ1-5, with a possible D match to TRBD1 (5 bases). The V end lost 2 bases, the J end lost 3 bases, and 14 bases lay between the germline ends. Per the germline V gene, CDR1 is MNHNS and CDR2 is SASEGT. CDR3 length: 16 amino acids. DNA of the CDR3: TGTGCCAGCAGTGAATGGGAACAGGAACCCAATCAGCCCCAGCATTTT. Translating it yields CASSEWEQEPNQPQHF.

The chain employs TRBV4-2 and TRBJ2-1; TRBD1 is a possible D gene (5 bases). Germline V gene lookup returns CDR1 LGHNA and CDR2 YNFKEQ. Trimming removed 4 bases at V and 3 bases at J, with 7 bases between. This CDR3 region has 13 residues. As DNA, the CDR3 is TGTGCCAGCAGCCTCGACAGCTACAATGAGCAGTTCTTC. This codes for CASSLDSYNEQFF.

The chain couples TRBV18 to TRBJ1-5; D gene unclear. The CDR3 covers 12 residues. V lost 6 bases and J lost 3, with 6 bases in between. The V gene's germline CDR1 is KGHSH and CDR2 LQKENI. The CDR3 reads CASSGTNQPQHF. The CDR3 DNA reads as TGTGCCAGCTCCGGTACCAATCAGCCCCAGCATTTT.

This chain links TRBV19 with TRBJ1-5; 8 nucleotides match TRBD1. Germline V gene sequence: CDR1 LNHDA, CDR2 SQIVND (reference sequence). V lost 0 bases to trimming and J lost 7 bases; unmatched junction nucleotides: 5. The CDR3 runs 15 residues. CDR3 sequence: CASSIEGQGAQPQHF. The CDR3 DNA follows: TGTGCCAGTAGTATAGAAGGGCAGGGGGCACAGCCCCAGCATTTT. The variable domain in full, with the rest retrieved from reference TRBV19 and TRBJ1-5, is DGGITQSPKYLFRKEGQNVTLSCEQNLNHDAMYWYRQDPGQGLRLIYYSQIVNDFQKGDIAEGYSVSREKKESFPLTVTSAQKNPTAFYLCASSIEGQGAQPQHFGDGTRLSIL.

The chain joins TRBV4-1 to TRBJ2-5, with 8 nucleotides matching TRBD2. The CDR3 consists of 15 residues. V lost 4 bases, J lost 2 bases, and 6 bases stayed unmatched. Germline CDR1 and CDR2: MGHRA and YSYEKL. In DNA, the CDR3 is TGCGCCAGCAGCCTAGCGGGGTTGACACAAGAGACCCAGTACTTC. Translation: CASSLAGLTQETQYF.

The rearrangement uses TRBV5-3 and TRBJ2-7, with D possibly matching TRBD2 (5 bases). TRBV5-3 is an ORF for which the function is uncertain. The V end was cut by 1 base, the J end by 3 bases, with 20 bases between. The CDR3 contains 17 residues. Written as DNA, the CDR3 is TGTGCCAGAAGCTTGTCACGGGATAACACTTTAGTCTACGAGCAGTACGTC. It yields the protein CARSLSRDNTLVYEQYV.

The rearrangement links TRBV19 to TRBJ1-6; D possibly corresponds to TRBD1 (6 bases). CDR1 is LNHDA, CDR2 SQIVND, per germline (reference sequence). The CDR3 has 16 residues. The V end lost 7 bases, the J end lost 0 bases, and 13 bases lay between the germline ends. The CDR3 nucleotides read TGTGCCAGTAAGACAGGACTGAGCTCCTATAATTCACCCCTCCACTTT. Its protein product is CASKTGLSSYNSPLHF.

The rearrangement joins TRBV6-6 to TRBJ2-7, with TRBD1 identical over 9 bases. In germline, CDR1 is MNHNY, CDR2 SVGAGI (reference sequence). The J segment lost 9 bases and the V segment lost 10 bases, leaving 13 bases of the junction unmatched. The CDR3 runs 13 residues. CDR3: CATQDRGTDGQYF. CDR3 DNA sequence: TGTGCCACCCAAGACAGGGGGACAGACGGGCAGTACTTC.

DNA for the CDR3: TGTGCCAGCAGTGATATGGGCAGCTATCAGCCCCAGCATTTT. It yields the protein CASSDMGSYQPQHF. J is TRBJ1-5 and V is TRBV6-1; D is unclear. This CDR3 has 14 amino acids. Trimming took 3 bases from V and 5 from J, leaving 11 bases between them. Germline loops: CDR1 MNHNS, CDR2 SASEGT.

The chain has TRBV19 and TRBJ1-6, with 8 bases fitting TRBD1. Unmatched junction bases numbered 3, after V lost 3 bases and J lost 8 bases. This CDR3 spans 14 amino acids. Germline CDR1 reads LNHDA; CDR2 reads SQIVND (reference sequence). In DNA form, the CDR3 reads TGTGCCAGTAGTATTTTACAGGGGGATTCACCCCTCCACTTT. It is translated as CASSILQGDSPLHF.

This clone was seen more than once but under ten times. The CDR3 DNA follows: TGTGCCAGCAGCGTAGAAGGGACAGGAACAGAAAAACTGTTTTTT. This sequence encodes CASSVEGTGTEKLFF. The rearrangement uses TRBV9 and TRBJ1-4, with 8 bases fitting TRBD1. V shed 0 bases, J shed 8 bases, and the junction held 6 bases outside the gene matches. This CDR3 contains 15 residues. From germline, CDR1 is SGDLS and CDR2 YYNGEE.

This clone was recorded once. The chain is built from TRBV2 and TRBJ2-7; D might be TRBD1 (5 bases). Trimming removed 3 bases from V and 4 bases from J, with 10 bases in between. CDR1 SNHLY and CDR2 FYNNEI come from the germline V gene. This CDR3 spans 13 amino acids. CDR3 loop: CASSDRVSYEQYF. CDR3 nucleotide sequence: TGTGCCAGCAGTGACAGGGTGAGTTACGAGCAGTACTTC.

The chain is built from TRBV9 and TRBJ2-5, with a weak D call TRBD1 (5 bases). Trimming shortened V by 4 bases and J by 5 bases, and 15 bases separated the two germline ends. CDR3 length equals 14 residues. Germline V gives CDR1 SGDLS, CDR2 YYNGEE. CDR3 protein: CASSTGARDETQYF. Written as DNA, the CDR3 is TGTGCCAGCAGCACAGGAGCTAGAGACGAGACCCAGTACTTC.

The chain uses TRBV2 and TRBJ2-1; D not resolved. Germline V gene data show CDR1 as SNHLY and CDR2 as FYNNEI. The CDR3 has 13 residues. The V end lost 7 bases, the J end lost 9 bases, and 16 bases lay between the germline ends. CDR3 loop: CASNIKPAFEQFF. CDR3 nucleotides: TGTGCCAGCAATATCAAGCCAGCGTTTGAGCAGTTCTTC. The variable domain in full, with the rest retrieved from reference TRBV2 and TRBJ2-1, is EPEVTQTPSHQVTQMGQEVILRCVPISNHLYFYWYRQILGQKVEFLVSFYNNEISEKSEIFDDQFSVERPDGSNFTLKIRSTKLEDSAMYFCASNIKPAFEQFFGPGTRLTVL.

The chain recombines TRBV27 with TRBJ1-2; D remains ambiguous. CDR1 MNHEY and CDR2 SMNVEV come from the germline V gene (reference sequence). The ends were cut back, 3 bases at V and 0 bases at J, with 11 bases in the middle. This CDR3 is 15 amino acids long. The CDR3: CASSFSSVANYGYTF. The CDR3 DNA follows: TGTGCCAGCAGTTTCTCGTCGGTAGCTAACTATGGCTACACCTTC.

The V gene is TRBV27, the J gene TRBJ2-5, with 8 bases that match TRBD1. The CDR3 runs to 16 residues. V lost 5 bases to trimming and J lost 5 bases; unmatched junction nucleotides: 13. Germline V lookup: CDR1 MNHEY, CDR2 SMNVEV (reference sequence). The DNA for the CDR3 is TGTGCCAGCAGTCATTGGGGCAGGGGGCGCGAGGAGACCCAGTACTTC. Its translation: CASSHWGRGREETQYF.

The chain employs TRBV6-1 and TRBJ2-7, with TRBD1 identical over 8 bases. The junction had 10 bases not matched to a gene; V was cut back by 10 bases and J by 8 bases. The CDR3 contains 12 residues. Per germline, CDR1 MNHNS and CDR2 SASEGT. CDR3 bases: TGTGCCACCCAGGACAGGGCTAACAAGCAGTACGTC. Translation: CATQDRANKQYV.

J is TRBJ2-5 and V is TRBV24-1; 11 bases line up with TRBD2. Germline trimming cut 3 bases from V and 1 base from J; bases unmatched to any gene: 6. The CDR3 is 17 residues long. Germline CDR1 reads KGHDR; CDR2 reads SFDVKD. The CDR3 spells CATSDPLSGGAQETQYF. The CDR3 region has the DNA TGTGCCACCAGTGATCCTCTTAGCGGGGGGGCCCAAGAGACCCAGTACTTC.

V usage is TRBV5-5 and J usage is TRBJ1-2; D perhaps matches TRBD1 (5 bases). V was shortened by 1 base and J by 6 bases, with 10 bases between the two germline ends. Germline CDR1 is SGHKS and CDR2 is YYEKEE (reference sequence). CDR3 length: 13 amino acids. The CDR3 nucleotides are TGTGCCAGCAGCTTGCAGGGTCTCGATGGCTACACCTTC. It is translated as CASSLQGLDGYTF.

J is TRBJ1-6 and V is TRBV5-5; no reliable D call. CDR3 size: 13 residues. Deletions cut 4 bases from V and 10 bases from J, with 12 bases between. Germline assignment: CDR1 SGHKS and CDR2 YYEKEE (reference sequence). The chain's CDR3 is CASSPRMESPLHF. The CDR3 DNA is TGTGCCAGCAGCCCGCGGATGGAATCACCCCTCCACTTT.

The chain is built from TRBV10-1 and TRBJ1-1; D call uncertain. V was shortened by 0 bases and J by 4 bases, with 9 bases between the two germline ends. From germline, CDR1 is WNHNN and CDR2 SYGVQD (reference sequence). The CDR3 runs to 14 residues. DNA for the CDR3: TGCGCCAGCAGTGAGTCGGGCAGTGGCACTGAAGCTTTCTTT. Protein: CASSESGSGTEAFF.